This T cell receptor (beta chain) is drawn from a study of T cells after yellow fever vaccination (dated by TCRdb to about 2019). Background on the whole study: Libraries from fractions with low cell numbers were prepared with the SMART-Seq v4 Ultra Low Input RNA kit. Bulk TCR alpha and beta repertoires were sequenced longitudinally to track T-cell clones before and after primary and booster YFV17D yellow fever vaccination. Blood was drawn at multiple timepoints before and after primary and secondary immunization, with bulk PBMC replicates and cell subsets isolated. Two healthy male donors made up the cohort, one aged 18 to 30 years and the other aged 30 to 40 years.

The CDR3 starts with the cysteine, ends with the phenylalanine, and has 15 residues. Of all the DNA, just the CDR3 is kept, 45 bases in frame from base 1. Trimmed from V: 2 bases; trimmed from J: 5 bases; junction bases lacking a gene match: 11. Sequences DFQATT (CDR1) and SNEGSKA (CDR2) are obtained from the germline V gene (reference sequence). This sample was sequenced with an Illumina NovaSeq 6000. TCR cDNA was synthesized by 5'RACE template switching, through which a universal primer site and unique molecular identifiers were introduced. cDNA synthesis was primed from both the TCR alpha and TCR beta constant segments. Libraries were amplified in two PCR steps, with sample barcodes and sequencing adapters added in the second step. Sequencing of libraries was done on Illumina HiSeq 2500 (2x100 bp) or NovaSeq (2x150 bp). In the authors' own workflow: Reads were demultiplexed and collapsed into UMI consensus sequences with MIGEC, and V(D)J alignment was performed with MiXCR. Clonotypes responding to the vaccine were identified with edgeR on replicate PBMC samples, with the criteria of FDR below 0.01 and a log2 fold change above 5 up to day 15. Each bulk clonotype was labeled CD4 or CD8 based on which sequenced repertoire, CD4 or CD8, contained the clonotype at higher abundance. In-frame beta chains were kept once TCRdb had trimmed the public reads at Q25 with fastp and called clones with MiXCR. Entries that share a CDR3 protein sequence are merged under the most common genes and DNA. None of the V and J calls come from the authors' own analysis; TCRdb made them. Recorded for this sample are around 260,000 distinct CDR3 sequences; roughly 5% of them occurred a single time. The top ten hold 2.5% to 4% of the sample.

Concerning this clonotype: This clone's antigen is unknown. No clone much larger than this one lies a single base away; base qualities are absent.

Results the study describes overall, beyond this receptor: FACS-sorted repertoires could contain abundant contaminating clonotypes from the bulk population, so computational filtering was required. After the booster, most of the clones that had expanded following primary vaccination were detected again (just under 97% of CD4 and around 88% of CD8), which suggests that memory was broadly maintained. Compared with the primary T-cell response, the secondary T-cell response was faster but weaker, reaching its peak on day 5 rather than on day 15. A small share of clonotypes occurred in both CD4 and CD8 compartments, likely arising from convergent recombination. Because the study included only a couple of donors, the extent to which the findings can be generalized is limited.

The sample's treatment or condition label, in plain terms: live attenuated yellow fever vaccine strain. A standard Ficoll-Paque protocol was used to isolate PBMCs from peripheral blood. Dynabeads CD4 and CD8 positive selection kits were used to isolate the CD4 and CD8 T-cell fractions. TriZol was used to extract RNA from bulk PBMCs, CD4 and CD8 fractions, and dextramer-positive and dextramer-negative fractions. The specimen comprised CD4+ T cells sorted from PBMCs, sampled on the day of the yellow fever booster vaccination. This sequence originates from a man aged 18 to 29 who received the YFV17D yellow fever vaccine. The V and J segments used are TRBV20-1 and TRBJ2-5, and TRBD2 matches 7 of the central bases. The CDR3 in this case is CSARPLFRGEETQYF. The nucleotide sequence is TGCAGTGCTAGACCCCTCTTTCGGGGGGAGGAGACCCAGTACTTC.